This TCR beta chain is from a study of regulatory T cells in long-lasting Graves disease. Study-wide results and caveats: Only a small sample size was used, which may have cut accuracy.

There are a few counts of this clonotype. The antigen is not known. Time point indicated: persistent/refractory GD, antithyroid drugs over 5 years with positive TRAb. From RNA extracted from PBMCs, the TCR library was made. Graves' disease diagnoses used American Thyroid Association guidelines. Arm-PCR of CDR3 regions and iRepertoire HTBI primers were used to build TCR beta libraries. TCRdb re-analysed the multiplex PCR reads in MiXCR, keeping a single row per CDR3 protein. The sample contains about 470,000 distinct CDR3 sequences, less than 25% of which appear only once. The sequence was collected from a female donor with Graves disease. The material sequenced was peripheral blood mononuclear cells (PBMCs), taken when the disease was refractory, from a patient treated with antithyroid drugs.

In DNA form, the CDR3 reads TGCAGCGTTGCGGGTCGGGCCGGTGAAGCTTTCTTT. Protein: CSVAGRAGEAFF. This chain links TRBV29-1 with TRBJ1-1; D uncertain. Germline values: CDR1 SQVTM, CDR2 ANQGSEA. Trimming removed 4 bases from V and 7 bases from J, with 13 bases in between. CDR3 length equals 12 residues.